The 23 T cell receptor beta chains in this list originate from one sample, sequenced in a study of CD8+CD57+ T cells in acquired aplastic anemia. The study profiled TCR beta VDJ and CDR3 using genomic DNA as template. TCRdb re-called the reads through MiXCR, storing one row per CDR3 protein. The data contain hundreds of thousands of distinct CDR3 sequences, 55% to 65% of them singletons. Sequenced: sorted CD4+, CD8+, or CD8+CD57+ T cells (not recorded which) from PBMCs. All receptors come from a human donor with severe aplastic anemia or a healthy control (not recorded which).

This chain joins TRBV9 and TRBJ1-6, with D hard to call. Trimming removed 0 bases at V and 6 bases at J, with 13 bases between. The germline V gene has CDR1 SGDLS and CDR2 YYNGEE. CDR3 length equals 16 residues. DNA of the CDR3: TGTGCCAGCAGCGTAGGGACTCCCTGGGGTAATTCACCCCTCCACTTT. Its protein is CASSVGTPWGNSPLHF.

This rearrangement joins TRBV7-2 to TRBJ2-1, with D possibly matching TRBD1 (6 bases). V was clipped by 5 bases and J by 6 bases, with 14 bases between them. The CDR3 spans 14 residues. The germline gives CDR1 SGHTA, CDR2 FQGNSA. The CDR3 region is CASSPTGSLNEQFF. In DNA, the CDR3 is TGTGCCAGCAGCCCGACAGGATCCCTCAATGAGCAGTTCTTC.

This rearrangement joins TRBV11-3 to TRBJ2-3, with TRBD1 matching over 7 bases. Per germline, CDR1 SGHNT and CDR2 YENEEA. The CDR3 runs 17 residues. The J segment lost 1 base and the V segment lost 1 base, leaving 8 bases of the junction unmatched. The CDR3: CASSLGASGTGTDTQYF. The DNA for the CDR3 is TGTGCCAGCAGCTTAGGGGCGTCTGGGACAGGCACAGATACGCAGTATTTT.

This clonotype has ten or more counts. The CDR3 reads CASSLITGGGSGELFF. DNA of the CDR3: TGTGCCAGCAGCCTAATAACGGGGGGGGGAAGCGGGGAGCTGTTTTTT. V is TRBV4-2 and J is TRBJ2-2; 8 nucleotides agree with TRBD2. From germline, CDR1 is LGHNA and CDR2 YNFKEQ. V lost 4 bases to trimming and J lost 7 bases; unmatched junction nucleotides: 11. This CDR3 is built from 16 residues.

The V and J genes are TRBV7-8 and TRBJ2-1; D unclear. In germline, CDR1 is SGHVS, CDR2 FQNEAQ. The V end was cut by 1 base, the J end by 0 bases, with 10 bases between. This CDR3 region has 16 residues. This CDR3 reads CASSLGAGSSYNEQFF. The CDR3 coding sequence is TGTGCCAGCAGCTTAGGGGCTGGTTCCTCCTACAATGAGCAGTTCTTC.

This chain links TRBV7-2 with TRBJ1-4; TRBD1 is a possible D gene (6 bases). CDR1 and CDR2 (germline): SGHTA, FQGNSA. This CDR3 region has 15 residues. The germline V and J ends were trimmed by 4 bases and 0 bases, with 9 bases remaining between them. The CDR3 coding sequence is TGTGCCAGCAGCTCGGACAGTACAACTAATGAAAAACTGTTTTTT. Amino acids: CASSSDSTTNEKLFF.

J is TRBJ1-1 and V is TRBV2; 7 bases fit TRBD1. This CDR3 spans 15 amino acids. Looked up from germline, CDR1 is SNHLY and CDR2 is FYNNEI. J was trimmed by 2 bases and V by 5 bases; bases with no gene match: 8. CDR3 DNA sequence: TGTGCCAGCAGTTCAACCGGGACAGCAAACACTGAAGCTTTCTTT. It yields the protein CASSSTGTANTEAFF.

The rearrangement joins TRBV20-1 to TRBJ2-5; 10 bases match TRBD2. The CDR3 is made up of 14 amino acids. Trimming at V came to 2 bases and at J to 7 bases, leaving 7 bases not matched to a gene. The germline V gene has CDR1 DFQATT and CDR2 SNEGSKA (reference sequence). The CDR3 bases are TGCAGTGCTAGACCGACCGAGCGGGGGGGGACCCAGTACTTC. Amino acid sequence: CSARPTERGGTQYF.

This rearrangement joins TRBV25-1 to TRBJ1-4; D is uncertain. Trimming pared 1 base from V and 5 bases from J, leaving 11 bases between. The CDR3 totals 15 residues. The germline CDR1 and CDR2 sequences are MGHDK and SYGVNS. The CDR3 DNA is TGTGCCAGCAGTGAATCACGCATACGAAATGAAAAACTGTTTTTT. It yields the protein CASSESRIRNEKLFF.

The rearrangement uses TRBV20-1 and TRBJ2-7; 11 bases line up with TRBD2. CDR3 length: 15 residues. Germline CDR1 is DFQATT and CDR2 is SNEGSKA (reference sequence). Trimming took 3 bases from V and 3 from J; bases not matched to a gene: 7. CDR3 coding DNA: TGCAGTGCTAGGAGTCAGGGGACTAGCGGCTACGAGCAGTACTTC. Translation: CSARSQGTSGYEQYF.

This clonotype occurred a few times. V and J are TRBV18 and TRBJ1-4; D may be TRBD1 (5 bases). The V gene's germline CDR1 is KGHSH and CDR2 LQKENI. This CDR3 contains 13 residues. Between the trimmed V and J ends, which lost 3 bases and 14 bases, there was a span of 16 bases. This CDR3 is CASSPGRTRGLFF. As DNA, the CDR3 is TGTGCCAGCTCACCCGGCCGGACCCGGGGGCTGTTTTTT.

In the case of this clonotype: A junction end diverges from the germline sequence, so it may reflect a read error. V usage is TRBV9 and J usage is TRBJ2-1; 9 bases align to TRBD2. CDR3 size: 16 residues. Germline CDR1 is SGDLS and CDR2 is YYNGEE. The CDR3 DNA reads TGTGCCAGCAGCGAAGAGTGGACTAGCGCGTACAATGAGCGGTTCTTC. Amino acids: CASSEEWTSAYNERFF.

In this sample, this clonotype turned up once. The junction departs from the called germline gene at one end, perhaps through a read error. CDR3 sequence reads: CASSSPGTAQETRYF. The CDR3, as DNA: TGTGCCAGCAGTTCTCCTGGGACAGCCCAAGAGACCCGGTACTTC. The chain uses TRBV28 and TRBJ2-5; 7 nucleotides line up with TRBD1. Looked up from germline, CDR1 is MDHEN and CDR2 is SYDVKM. The CDR3 totals 15 residues.

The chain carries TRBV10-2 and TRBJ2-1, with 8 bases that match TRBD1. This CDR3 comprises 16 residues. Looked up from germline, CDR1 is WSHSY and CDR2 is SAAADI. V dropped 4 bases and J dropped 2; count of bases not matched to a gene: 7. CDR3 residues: CASSAQGQGPYNEQFF. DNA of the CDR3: TGCGCCAGCAGTGCTCAAGGACAGGGCCCCTACAATGAGCAGTTCTTC.

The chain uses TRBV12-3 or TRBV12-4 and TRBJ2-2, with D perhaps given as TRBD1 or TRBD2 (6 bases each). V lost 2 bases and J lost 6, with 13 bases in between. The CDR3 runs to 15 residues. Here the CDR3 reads CASSLFGGESGELFF. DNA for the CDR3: TGTGCCAGCAGTTTATTCGGGGGCGAGTCCGGGGAGCTGTTTTTT.

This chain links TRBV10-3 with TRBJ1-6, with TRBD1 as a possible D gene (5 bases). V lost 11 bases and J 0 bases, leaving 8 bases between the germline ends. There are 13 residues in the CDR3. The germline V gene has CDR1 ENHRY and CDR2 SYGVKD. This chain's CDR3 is CAGGSSYNSPLHF. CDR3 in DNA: TGTGCCGGGGGGAGCTCCTATAATTCACCCCTCCACTTT.

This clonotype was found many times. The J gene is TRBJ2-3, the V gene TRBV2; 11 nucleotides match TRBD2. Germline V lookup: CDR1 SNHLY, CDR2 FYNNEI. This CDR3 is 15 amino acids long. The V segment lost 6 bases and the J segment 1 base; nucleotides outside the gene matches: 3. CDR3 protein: CASRAGLAGTDTQYF. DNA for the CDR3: TGTGCCAGCAGAGCGGGACTAGCGGGCACAGATACGCAGTATTTT. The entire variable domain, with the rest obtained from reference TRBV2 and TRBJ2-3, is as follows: EPEVTQTPSHQVTQMGQEVILRCVPISNHLYFYWYRQILGQKVEFLVSFYNNEISEKSEIFDDQFSVERPDGSNFTLKIRSTKLEDSAMYFCASRAGLAGTDTQYFGPGTRLTVL.

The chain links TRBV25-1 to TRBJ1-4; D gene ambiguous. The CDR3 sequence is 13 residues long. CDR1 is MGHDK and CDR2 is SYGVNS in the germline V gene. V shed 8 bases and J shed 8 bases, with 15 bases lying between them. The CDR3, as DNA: TGTGCCAGCGCCGGGGAGGGTGGGGAAAAACTGTTTTTT. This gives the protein CASAGEGGEKLFF.

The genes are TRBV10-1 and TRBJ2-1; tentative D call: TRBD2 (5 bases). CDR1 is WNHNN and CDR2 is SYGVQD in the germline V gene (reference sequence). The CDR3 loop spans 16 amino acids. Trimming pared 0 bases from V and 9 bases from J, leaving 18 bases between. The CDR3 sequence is CASSESDPSWGGEQFF. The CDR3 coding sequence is TGCGCCAGCAGTGAGTCGGACCCTAGCTGGGGTGGTGAGCAGTTCTTC.

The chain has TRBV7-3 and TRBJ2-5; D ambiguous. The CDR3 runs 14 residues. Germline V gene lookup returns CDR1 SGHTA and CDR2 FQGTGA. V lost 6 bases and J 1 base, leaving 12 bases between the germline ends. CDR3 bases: TGTGCCAGCAGTTATGCAGGTCCCCAAGAGACCCAGTACTTC. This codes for CASSYAGPQETQYF.

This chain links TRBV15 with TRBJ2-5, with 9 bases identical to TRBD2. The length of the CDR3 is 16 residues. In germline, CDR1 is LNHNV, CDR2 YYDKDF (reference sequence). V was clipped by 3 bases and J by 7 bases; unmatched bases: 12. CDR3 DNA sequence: TGTGCCACCAGCAGCATTCGGGGCGGGAGGGCTGGGACCCAGTACTTC. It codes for CATSSIRGGRAGTQYF.

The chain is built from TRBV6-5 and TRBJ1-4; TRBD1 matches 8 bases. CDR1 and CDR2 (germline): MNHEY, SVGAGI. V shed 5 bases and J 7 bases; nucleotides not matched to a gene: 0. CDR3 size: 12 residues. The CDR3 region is CASSTGGEKLFF. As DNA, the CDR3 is TGTGCCAGCAGTACAGGGGGTGAAAAACTGTTTTTT.

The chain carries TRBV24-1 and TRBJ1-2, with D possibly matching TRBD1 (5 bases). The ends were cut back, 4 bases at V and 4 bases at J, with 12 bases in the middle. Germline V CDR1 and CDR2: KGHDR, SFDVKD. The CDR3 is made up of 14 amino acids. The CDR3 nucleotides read TGTGCCACCAGTGAGGCCAGACAGTCCTATGGCTACACCTTC. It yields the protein CATSEARQSYGYTF.